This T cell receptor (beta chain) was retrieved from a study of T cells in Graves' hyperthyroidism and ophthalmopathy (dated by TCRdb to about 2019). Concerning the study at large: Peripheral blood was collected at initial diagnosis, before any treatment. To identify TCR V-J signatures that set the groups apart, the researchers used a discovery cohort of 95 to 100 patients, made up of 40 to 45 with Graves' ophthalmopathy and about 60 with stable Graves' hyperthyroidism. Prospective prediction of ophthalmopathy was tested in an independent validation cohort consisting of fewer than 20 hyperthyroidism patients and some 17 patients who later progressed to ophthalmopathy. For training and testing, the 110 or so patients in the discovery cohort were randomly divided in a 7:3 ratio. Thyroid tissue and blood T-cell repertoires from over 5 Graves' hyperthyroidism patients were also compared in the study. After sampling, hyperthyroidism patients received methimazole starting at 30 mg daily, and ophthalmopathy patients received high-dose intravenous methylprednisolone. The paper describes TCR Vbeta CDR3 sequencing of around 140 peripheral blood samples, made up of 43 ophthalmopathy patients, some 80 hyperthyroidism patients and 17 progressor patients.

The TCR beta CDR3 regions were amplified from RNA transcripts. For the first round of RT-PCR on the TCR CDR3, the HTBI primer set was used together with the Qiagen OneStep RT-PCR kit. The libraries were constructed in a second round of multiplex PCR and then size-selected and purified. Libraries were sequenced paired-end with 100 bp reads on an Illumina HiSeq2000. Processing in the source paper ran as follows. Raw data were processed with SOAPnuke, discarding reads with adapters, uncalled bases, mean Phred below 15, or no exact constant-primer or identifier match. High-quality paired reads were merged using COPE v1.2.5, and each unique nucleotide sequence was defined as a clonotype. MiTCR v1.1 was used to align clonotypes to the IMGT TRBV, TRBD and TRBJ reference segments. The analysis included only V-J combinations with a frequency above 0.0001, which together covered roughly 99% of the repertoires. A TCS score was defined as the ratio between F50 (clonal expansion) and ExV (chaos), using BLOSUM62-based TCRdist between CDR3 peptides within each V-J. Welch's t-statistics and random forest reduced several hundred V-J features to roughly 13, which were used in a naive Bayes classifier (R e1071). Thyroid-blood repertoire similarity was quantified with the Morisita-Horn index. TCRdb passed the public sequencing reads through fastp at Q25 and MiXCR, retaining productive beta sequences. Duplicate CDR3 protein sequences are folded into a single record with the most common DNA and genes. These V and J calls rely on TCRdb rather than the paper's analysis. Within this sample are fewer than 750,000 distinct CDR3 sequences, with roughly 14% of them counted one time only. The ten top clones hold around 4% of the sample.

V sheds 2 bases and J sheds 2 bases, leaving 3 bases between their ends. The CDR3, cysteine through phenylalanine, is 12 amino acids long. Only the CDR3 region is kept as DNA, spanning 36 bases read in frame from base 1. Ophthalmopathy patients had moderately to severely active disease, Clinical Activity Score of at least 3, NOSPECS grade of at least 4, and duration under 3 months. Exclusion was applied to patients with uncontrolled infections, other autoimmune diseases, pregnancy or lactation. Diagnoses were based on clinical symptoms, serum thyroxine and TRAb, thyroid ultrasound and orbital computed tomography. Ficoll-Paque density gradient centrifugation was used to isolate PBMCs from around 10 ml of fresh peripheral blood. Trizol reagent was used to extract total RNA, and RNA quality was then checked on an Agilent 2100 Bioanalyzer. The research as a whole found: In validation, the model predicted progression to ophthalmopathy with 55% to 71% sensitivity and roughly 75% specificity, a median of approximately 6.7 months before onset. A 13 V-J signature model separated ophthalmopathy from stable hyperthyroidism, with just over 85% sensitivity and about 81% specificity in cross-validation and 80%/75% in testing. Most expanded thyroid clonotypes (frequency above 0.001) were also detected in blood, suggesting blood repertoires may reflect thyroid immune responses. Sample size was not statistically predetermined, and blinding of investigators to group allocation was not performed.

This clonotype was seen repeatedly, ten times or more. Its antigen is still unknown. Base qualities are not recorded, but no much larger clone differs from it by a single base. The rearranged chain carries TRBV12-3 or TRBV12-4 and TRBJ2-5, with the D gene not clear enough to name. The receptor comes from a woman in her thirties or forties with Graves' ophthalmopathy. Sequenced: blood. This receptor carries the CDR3 CASSLLQETQYF. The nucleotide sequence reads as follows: TGTGCCAGCAGTTTACTTCAAGAGACCCAGTACTTC.